This T cell receptor (beta chain) was recorded in a study of CXCR3-negative and CXCR3-positive naive CD8 T cells. Study in general: Per library, roughly 1.5 +/- 0.3 million reads; about 135 million TRB reads overall. General study findings and limits: Memory CD8+ cells showed much lower diversity, while both naive subsets were comparably high. For naive cells, CXCR3-negative and CXCR3-positive subsets had similar TRBV-TRBJ usage; for memory cells, usage differed. Naive CXCR3-positive cells had TRB CDR3s more hydrophobic than those of CXCR3-negative naive cells.

Germline V gene sequence: CDR1 MNHEY, CDR2 SMNVEV (reference sequence). The CDR3 is made up of 13 amino acids. With UMI labels, 5' RACE was used to prepare the TRB cDNA libraries. TCRdb processed the 5' RACE reads again and assigns one entry to each CDR3 protein, with no DNA. This sample's clone table lists roughly 130,000 distinct CDR3 sequences. Points on this clonotype: What it binds is not known.

Definition of naive CD8+ T cells rested on a CD45RO-CCR7+CD27+CD95- profile. This clonotype was obtained from a human donor in good health. Some clones in this sample may be carry-over from other donors' samples. Sequencing used naive CXCR3+ CD8+ T cells from blood. Stated subset: CD45RO-CCR7+CD27+CD95- naive CD8+ T cells expressing CXCR3 (TNR3+). The chain recombines TRBV27 with TRBJ1-2; there is no DNA to check the TCRdb D call of TRBD1. The chain's CDR3 is CASSPRTGAGYTF.